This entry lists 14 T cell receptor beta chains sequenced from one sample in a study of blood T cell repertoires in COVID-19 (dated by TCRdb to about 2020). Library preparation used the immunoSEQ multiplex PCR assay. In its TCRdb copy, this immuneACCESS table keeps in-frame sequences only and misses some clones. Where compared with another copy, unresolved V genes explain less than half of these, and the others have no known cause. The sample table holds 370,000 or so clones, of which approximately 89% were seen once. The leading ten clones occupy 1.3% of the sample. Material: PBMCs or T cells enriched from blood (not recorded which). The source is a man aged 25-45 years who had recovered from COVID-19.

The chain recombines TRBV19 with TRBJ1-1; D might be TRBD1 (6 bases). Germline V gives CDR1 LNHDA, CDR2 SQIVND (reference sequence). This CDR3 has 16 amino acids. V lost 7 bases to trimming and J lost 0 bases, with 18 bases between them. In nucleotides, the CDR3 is TGTGCCAGTACCTCCCTGGGGGGGCACTTGAACACTGAAGCTTTCTTT. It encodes CASTSLGGHLNTEAFF.

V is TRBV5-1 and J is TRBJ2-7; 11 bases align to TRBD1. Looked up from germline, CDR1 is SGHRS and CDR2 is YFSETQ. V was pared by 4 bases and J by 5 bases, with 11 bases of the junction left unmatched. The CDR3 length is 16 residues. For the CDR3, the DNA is TGCGCCAGCAGCATCCTCGGGGGACAGGGGGATAACGAGCAGTACTTC. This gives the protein CASSILGGQGDNEQYF.

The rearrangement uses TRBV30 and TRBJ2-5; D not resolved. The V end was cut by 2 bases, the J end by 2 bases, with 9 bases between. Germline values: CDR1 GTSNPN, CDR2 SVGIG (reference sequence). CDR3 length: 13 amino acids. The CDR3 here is CAWSLLMQETQYF. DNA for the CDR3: TGTGCCTGGAGTCTTCTAATGCAAGAGACCCAGTACTTC.

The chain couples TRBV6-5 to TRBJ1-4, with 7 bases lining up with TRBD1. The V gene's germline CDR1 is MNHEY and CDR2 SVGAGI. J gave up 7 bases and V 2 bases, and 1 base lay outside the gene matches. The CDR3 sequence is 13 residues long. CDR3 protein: CASSYRGLEKLFF. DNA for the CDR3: TGTGCCAGCAGTTACAGGGGGCTTGAAAAACTGTTTTTT.

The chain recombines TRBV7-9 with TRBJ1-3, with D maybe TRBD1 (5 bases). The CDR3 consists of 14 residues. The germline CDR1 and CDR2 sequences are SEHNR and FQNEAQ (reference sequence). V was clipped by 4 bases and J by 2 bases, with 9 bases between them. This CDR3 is CASSSRVAGNTIYF. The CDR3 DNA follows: TGTGCCAGCAGCTCCAGGGTTGCTGGAAACACCATATATTTT.

The CDR3 loop reads CASSQVGFPNYGYTF. In DNA, the CDR3 is TGCGCCAGCAGCCAAGTCGGTTTCCCGAACTATGGCTACACCTTC. This chain connects TRBV4-1 to TRBJ1-2; D is unclear. Per the germline V gene, CDR1 is MGHRA and CDR2 is YSYEKL. The CDR3 sequence is 15 residues long. Trimming took 1 base from V and 2 from J, leaving 11 bases between them.

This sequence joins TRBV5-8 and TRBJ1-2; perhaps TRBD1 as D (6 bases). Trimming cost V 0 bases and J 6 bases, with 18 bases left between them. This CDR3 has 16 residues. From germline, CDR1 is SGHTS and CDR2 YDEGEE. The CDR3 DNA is TGTGCCAGCAGCTTGGAACGGGGCGTAGGGGGGGATGGCTACACCTTC. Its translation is CASSLERGVGGDGYTF. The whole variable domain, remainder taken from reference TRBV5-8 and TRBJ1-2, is EAGVTQSPTHLIKTRGQQATLRCSPISGHTSVYWYQQALGLGLQFLLWYDEGEERNRGNFPPRFSGRQFPNYSSELNVNALELEDSALYLCASSLERGVGGDGYTFGSGTRLTVV.

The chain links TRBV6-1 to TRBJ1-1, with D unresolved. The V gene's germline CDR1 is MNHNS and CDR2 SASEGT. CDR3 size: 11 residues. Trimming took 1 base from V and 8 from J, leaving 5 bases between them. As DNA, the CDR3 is TGTGCCAGCAGTGAAGGGCCGGAAGCTTTCTTT. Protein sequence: CASSEGPEAFF.

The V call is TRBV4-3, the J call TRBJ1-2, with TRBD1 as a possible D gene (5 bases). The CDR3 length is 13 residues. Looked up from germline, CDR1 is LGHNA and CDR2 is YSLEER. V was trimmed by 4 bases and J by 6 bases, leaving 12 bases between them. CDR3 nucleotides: TGCGCCAGCAGCCCTCATCAGGGTGATGGCTACACCTTC. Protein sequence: CASSPHQGDGYTF.

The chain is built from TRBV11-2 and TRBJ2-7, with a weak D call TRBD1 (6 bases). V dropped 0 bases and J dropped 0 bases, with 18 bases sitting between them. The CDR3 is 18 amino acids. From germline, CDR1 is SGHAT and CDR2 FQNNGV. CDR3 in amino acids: CASSLDHWGTLNSYEQYF. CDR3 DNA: TGTGCCAGCAGCTTAGATCATTGGGGGACACTGAACTCCTACGAGCAGTACTTC.

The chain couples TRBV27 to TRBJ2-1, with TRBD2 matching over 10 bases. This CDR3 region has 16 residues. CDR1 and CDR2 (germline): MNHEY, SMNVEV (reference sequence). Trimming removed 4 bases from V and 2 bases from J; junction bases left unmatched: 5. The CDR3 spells CASSSFLAGAYNEQFF. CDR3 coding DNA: TGTGCCAGCAGTTCCTTTCTAGCGGGGGCCTACAATGAGCAGTTCTTC.

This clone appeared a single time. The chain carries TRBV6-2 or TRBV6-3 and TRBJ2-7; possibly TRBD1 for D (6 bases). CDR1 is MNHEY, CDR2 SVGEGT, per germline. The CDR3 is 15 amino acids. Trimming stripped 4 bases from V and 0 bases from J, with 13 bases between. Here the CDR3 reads CASSSRTVNSYEQYF. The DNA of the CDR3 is TGTGCCAGCAGTTCGAGGACAGTGAACTCCTACGAGCAGTACTTC.

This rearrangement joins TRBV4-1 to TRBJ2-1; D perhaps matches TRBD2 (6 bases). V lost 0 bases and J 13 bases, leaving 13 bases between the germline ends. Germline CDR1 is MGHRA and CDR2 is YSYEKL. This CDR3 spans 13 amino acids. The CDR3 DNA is TGCGCCAGCAGCCAAGAGCGGACCGGGAGCCAGTTCTTC. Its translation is CASSQERTGSQFF.

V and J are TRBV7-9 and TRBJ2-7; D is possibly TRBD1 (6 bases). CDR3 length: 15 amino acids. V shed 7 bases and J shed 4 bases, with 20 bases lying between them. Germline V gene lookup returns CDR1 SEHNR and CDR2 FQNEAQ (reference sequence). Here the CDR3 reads CASNLYRDKVYEQYF. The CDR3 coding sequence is TGTGCCAGCAACCTGTACCGGGACAAAGTTTACGAGCAGTACTTC. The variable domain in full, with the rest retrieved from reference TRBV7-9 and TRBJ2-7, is DTGVSQNPRHKITKRGQNVTFRCDPISEHNRLYWYRQTLGQGPEFLTYFQNEAQLEKSRLLSDRFSAERPKGSFSTLEIQRTEQGDSAMYLCASNLYRDKVYEQYFGPGTRLTVT.